This T cell receptor (beta chain) was profiled in a study of cytomegalovirus exposure and HLA in healthy donors. Study results and caveats: Among TCR beta chains, those listed as cytomegalovirus-associated numbered more than 150.

This clone was recorded once. The antigen is unknown. The study ran its PCR with 60 Vbeta and 13 Jbeta primers. Assay: immunoSEQ multiplex PCR; the TCRdb copy retains only in-frame clones and omits some. The profile shows 90,000 to 120,000 clones, around 76% of them singletons. V was clipped by 6 bases and J by 2 bases; unmatched bases: 6. This CDR3 is built from 15 residues. Germline CDR1 reads MNHNY; CDR2 reads SVGAGI (reference sequence). This TCR was sampled from a man younger than 35 in good health and CMV-seronegative. Sequenced sample: PBMCs. The chain joins TRBV6-6 to TRBJ2-5, with 10 bases aligning to TRBD2. Here the CDR3 DNA reads TGTGCCAGCAGAAATAGCGGGGGGAGACAAGAGACCCAGTACTTC. This encodes CASRNSGGRQETQYF.